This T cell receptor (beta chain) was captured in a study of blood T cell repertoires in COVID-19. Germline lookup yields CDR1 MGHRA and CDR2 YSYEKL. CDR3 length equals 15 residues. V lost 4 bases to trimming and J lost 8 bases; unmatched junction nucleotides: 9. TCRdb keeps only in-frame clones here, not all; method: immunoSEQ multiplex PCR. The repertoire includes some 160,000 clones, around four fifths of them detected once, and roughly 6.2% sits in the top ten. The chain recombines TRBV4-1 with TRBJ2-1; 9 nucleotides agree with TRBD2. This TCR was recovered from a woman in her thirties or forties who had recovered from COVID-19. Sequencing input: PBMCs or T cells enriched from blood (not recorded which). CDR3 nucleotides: TGCGCCAGCAGCCTCTGGGCGGGGGGGCCGGATGAGCAGTTCTTC. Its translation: CASSLWAGGPDEQFF.